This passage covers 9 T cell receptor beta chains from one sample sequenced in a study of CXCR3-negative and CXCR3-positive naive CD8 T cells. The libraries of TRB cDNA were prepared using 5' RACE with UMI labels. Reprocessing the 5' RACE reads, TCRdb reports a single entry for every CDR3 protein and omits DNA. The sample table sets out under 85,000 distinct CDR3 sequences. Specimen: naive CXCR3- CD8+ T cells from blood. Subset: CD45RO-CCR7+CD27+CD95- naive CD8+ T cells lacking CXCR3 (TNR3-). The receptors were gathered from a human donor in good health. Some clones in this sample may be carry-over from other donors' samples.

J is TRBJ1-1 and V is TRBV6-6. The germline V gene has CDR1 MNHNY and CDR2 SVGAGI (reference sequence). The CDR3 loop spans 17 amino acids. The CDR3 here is CASSYPALQGAETEAFF.

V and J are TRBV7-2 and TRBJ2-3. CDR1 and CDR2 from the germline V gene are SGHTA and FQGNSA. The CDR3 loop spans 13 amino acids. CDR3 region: CASSLMPPDTQYF. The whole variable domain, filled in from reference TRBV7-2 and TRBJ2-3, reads GAGVSQSPSNKVTEKGKDVELRCDPISGHTALYWYRQSLGQGLEFLIYFQGNSAPDKSGLPSDRFSAERTGGSVSTLTIQRTQQEDSAVYLCASSLMPPDTQYFGPGTRLTVL.

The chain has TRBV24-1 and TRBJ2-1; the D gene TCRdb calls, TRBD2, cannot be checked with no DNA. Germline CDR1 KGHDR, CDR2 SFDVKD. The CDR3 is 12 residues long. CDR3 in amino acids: CATSDLGGGEFF.

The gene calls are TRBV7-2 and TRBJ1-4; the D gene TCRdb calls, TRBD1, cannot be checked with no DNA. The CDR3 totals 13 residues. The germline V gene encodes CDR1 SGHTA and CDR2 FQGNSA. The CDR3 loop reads CASGAGYYEKLFF.

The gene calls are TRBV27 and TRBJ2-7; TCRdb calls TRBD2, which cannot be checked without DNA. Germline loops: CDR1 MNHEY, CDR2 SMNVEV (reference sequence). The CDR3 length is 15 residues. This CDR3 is CASSPRGTSRDEQYF.

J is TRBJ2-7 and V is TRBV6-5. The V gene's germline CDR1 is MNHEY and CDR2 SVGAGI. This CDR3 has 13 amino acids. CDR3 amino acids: CASSYGMYYEQYF.

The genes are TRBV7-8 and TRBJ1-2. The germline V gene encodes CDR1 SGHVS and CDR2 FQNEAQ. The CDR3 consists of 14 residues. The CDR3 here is CASSLAAGDYGYTF. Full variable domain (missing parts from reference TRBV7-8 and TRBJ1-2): GAGVSQSPRYKVAKRGQDVALRCDPISGHVSLFWYQQALGQGPEFLTYFQNEAQLDKSGLPSDRFFAERPEGSVSTLKIQRTQQEDSAVYLCASSLAAGDYGYTFGSGTRLTVV.

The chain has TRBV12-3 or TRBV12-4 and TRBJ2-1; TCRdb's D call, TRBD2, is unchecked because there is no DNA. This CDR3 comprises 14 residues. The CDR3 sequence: CASSRRTSENEQFF.

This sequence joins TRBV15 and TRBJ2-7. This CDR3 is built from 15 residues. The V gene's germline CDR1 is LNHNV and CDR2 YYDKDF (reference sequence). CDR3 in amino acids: CATSRERQSSYEQYF.